Here is one T cell receptor beta chain with its context. Its antigen is unidentified. This entry comes from a study of cytomegalovirus exposure and HLA in healthy donors. The donors were in the roughly 130-subject validation cohort, distinct from the approximately 730-subject first cohort. The CDR3 has 11 residues. Trimming cost V 2 bases and J 7 bases, with 6 bases left between them. Per the germline V gene, CDR1 is MNHNS and CDR2 is SASEGT. Study observations and caveats: Most TCR sequences proved rare, with some public TCRs found in many donors. Subsequent analysis of the approximately 110 validation repertoires found a tendency for first-cohort TCR clusters to co-occur. The authors confirmed in vitro that a few CMV-associated chains were specific for CMV antigens.

Only in-frame clones appear in the TCRdb table, and some are missing; sequencing was by immunoSEQ multiplex PCR. The data hold more than 200,000 clones, with about 90% observed a single time. This chain links TRBV6-1 with TRBJ2-7; D unresolved. The TCR sequence derives from a woman aged 25 to 39 in good health and CMV-seronegative. Material for sequencing was PBMCs. This CDR3 reads CASSEWEEQYF. The CDR3 DNA sequence: TGTGCCAGCAGTGAATGGGAAGAGCAGTACTTC.